These 8 T cell receptor beta chains came from one sample sequenced in a study of blood T cell repertoires in COVID-19. Using immunoSEQ multiplex PCR, the repertoire was profiled, and TCRdb retains in-frame clones only, with some absent. In the table there are around 260,000 clones, around 86% of which are singletons. Sequences were obtained from peripheral blood. These receptors were obtained from a middle-aged woman who had recovered from COVID-19.

The CDR3 loop reads CASSLWPQSYEQYF. CDR3 DNA sequence: TGTGCCAGCAGCTTATGGCCCCAGTCCTACGAGCAGTACTTC. This chain connects TRBV11-3 to TRBJ2-7; D is unresolved. Germline CDR1 reads SGHNT; CDR2 reads YENEEA. This CDR3 is 14 amino acids long. Trimming stripped 2 bases from V and 1 base from J, with 9 bases between.

DNA for the CDR3: TGTGCCAGCAGCTTAGCCGGGTACTACGAGCAGTACTTC. Protein sequence: CASSLAGYYEQYF. This rearrangement joins TRBV7-2 to TRBJ2-7; D not resolved. This CDR3 comprises 13 residues. V shed 0 bases and J shed 3 bases, with 6 bases lying between them. Germline CDR1 and CDR2: SGHTA and FQGNSA.

This sequence joins TRBV7-2 and TRBJ1-1; D is possibly TRBD1 (6 bases). Germline V gene lookup returns CDR1 SGHTA and CDR2 FQGNSA. The CDR3 is made up of 15 amino acids. The ends were cut back, 5 bases at V and 2 bases at J, with 15 bases in the middle. The CDR3 sequence is CASSPGRGINTEAFF. Written as DNA, the CDR3 is TGTGCCAGCAGCCCCGGTAGGGGGATCAACACTGAAGCTTTCTTT.

J is TRBJ1-2 and V is TRBV5-4; TRBD1 aligns across 8 bases. The germline CDR1 and CDR2 sequences are SGHNT and YYREEE (reference sequence). V lost 4 bases and J lost 8; bases outside the gene matches: 13. The CDR3 loop spans 15 amino acids. This CDR3 reads CASSADRVGVGGYTF. The CDR3, as DNA: TGTGCCAGCAGCGCGGACAGGGTGGGCGTAGGGGGCTACACCTTC.

This chain connects TRBV15 to TRBJ2-7; possibly TRBD1 for D (6 bases). Germline CDR1 and CDR2: LNHNV and YYDKDF (reference sequence). Trimming took off 0 bases at V and 4 bases at J, with 16 bases between the two ends. The CDR3 loop spans 16 amino acids. The CDR3 loop is CATSRDGAGEPYEQYF. For the CDR3, the DNA is TGTGCCACCAGCAGAGATGGGGCAGGGGAGCCTTACGAGCAGTACTTC.

This chain connects TRBV5-1 to TRBJ1-4, with D perhaps matching TRBD1 (6 bases). CDR3 length: 16 residues. The V end was cut by 4 bases, the J end by 5 bases, with 18 bases between. Germline assignment: CDR1 SGHRS and CDR2 YFSETQ. The chain's CDR3 is CASSLLGGLTNEKLFF. For the CDR3, the DNA is TGCGCCAGCAGCCTCCTCGGGGGGCTAACCAATGAAAAACTGTTTTTT.

The chain uses TRBV10-2 and TRBJ2-5; a possible D gene is TRBD2 (6 bases). The V end lost 6 bases, the J end lost 4 bases, and 12 bases lay between the germline ends. In germline, CDR1 is WSHSY, CDR2 SAAADI. The CDR3 loop spans 13 amino acids. CDR3 in DNA: TGCGCCAGCAGGCCCCGGGGAGGAGAGACCCAGTACTTC. Translated, it gives CASRPRGGETQYF.

The chain recombines TRBV18 with TRBJ2-7; 8 nucleotides agree with TRBD1. The V gene's germline CDR1 is KGHSH and CDR2 LQKENI. The V and J ends lost 3 bases and 5 bases, in that order; junction bases with no gene match: 15. The CDR3 runs 17 residues. The CDR3 protein is CASSPFRVGQGTDEQYF. The CDR3 DNA reads TGTGCCAGCTCACCGTTTAGAGTCGGACAGGGTACGGACGAGCAGTACTTC. Drawing the rest from reference TRBV18 and TRBJ2-7, the complete variable domain is NAGVMQNPRHLVRRRGQEARLRCSPMKGHSHVYWYRQLPEEGLKFMVYLQKENIIDESGMPKERFSAEFPKEGPSILRIQQVVRGDSAAYFCASSPFRVGQGTDEQYFGPGTRLTVT.